Below are 21 T cell receptor beta chains sequenced from a single sample in a study of CD8+CD57+ T cells in acquired aplastic anemia. Patients included in sequencing had previously demonstrated CD8+CD57+ cell expansion by flow cytometry. Genomic DNA, serving as template, underwent TCR beta VDJ and CDR3 profiling. MiXCR, run by TCRdb on the reads, gives a single entry per CDR3 protein. The sample includes some 170,000 distinct CDR3 sequences, 63% of them seen just once. Material: sorted CD4+, CD8+, or CD8+CD57+ T cells (not recorded which) from PBMCs. These TCRs come from a human donor with aplastic anemia.

This clonotype was observed a single time. This chain uses TRBV7-3 with TRBJ2-7; D unclear. The CDR3 has 13 residues. Per germline, CDR1 SGHTA and CDR2 FQGTGA. Deletions cut 5 bases from V and 4 bases from J, with 12 bases between. The CDR3 sequence: CASSPDGPYEQYF. The CDR3 nucleotides read TGTGCCAGCAGCCCGGACGGCCCTTACGAGCAGTACTTC. Together with reference TRBV7-3 and TRBJ2-7, the CDR3 gives the full variable domain: GAGVSQTPSNKVTEKGKYVELRCDPISGHTALYWYRQSLGQGPEFLIYFQGTGAADDSGLPNDRFFAVRPEGSVSTLKIQRTERGDSAVYLCASSPDGPYEQYFGPGTRLTVT.

This clonotype has just a few counts. The chain carries TRBV7-6 and TRBJ2-7, with TRBD1 identical over 7 bases. The V segment lost 11 bases and the J segment 7 bases; nucleotides outside the gene matches: 8. CDR3 length: 11 residues. Germline lookup yields CDR1 SGHVS and CDR2 FNYEAQ. Here the CDR3 DNA reads TGTGCCTCCGGACAGGTCGGGGAGCAGTACTTC. Its protein is CASGQVGEQYF.

Ten or more counts support this clonotype. This chain uses TRBV2 with TRBJ2-3; 12 bases map to TRBD2. Germline V lookup: CDR1 SNHLY, CDR2 FYNNEI. The CDR3 length is 17 residues. Trimming cost V 4 bases and J 2 bases; bases outside gene matches: 7. The CDR3 DNA reads TGTGCCAGCAGTGGGACTAGCGGGGATCCGATCACAGATACGCAGTATTTT. Translation gives CASSGTSGDPITDTQYF. The whole variable domain, filled in from reference TRBV2 and TRBJ2-3, reads EPEVTQTPSHQVTQMGQEVILRCVPISNHLYFYWYRQILGQKVEFLVSFYNNEISEKSEIFDDQFSVERPDGSNFTLKIRSTKLEDSAMYFCASSGTSGDPITDTQYFGPGTRLTVL.

The chain joins TRBV9 to TRBJ2-7; 8 nucleotides match TRBD1. Germline CDR1 is SGDLS and CDR2 is YYNGEE. The ends lost 3 bases at V and 2 bases at J; junction bases unmatched: 7. The CDR3 contains 15 residues. The CDR3 DNA follows: TGTGCCAGCAGCGATGGGACAGGCGATACCTACGAGCAGTACTTC. This encodes CASSDGTGDTYEQYF.

This clonotype has a count of ten or more. The J gene is TRBJ2-1, the V gene TRBV6-4, with 7 bases fitting TRBD2. With 4 bases clipped from V and 7 bases from J, the junction kept 10 bases outside the gene matches. Germline CDR1 is MRHNA and CDR2 is SNTAGT. There are 15 residues in the CDR3. The chain's CDR3 is CASSAREDGENEQFF. The CDR3 DNA follows: TGTGCCAGCAGTGCCCGGGAGGACGGAGAAAATGAGCAGTTCTTC.

The CDR3 region is CASSLPNRGRIYNEQFF. CDR3 nucleotide sequence: TGTGCCAGCAGCTTGCCCAATCGCGGGAGGATATACAATGAGCAGTTCTTC. J is TRBJ2-1 and V is TRBV7-9, with 8 bases identical to TRBD2. V shed 3 bases, J shed 4 bases, and the junction held 11 bases outside the gene matches. This CDR3 has 17 residues. Germline CDR1 SEHNR, CDR2 FQNEAQ (reference sequence).

Note on this clonotype: Compared with germline, one end of the junction differs, possibly owing to a read error. The rearrangement links TRBV24-1 to TRBJ1-6, with D hard to call. Germline CDR1 reads KGHDR; CDR2 reads SFDVKD. This CDR3 spans 12 amino acids. CDR3 bases: TGTGCCACCAGTGGTTTGCGGGGACCCCTCCACTTT. Translating it yields CATSGLRGPLHF.

This clonotype was counted at least ten times. This sequence joins TRBV6-1 and TRBJ1-5, with D possibly TRBD1 on 6 matching bases. The CDR3 is 13 amino acids. Trimming left V 11 bases short and J 0 bases short, with 11 bases between. Looked up from germline, CDR1 is MNHNS and CDR2 is SASEGT. The CDR3 loop is CAGGQSSNQPQHF. CDR3 bases: TGTGCCGGAGGACAGAGTAGCAATCAGCCCCAGCATTTT.

J is TRBJ2-3 and V is TRBV27; unclear D gene. Deletions cut 5 bases from V and 0 bases from J, with 12 bases between. Germline loops: CDR1 MNHEY, CDR2 SMNVEV (reference sequence). There are 15 residues in the CDR3. The CDR3 DNA is TGTGCCAGCAGTACTCACCGTCCCAGCACAGATACGCAGTATTTT. Protein product: CASSTHRPSTDTQYF.

The V call is TRBV5-1, the J call TRBJ2-1; tentatively, D is TRBD2 (5 bases). This CDR3 comprises 14 residues. Germline V CDR1 and CDR2: SGHRS, YFSETQ. The germline V and J ends were trimmed by 1 base and 6 bases, with 11 bases remaining between them. Written as DNA, the CDR3 is TGCGCCAGCAGCTTGAGTCAGCGGTTCAATGAGCAGTTCTTC. It is translated as CASSLSQRFNEQFF.

V usage is TRBV18 and J usage is TRBJ1-1, with unresolved D. CDR1 and CDR2 from the germline V gene are KGHSH and LQKENI. V was clipped by 3 bases and J by 3 bases, with 11 bases between them. This CDR3 comprises 14 residues. The DNA for the CDR3 is TGTGCCAGCTCACCTCTCTCCGGAGACACTGAAGCTTTCTTT. It yields the protein CASSPLSGDTEAFF.

V gene TRBV5-5 combines with J gene TRBJ2-3; 10 bases are shared with TRBD2. The CDR3 has 14 residues. CDR1 and CDR2 (germline): SGHKS, YYEKEE (reference sequence). The V and J ends lost 4 bases and 6 bases, in that order; junction bases with no gene match: 5. The CDR3 sequence: CASSQGTSEDTQYF. The CDR3 DNA reads TGTGCCAGCAGCCAAGGGACTAGCGAGGATACGCAGTATTTT.

This clonotype was picked up a small number of times. The V and J genes are TRBV29-1 and TRBJ2-1; 7 positions match TRBD2. This CDR3 spans 16 amino acids. V lost 0 bases, J lost 0 bases, and 5 bases stayed unmatched. Per the germline V gene, CDR1 is SQVTM and CDR2 is ANQGSEA. CDR3 sequence reads: CSVEDREGSSYNEQFF. In DNA, the CDR3 is TGCAGCGTTGAAGATAGGGAGGGGAGCTCCTACAATGAGCAGTTCTTC.

The sample holds a few counts of this clonotype. The chain joins TRBV19 to TRBJ2-1; 8 bases are shared with TRBD1. Germline assignment: CDR1 LNHDA and CDR2 SQIVND (reference sequence). The CDR3 spans 15 residues. V was clipped by 9 bases and J by 4 bases; unmatched bases: 11. CDR3 coding DNA: TGTGCCAGCAGCTTAGGGACAGGACCTTACAATGAGCAGTTCTTC. This translates into CASSLGTGPYNEQFF.

The CDR3 bases are TGTGCCAGCAGCTTAGCGCAGGGAGGTACGCAGTATTTT. This sequence encodes CASSLAQGGTQYF. The V and J genes are TRBV7-8 and TRBJ2-3; tentative D call: TRBD2 (6 bases). The CDR3 covers 13 residues. Germline-derived CDR1 and CDR2 are SGHVS and FQNEAQ. The V end was cut by 0 bases, the J end by 8 bases, with 9 bases between.

The genes are TRBV7-6 and TRBJ2-1; D is unresolved. V was shortened by 0 bases and J by 9 bases, with 9 bases between the two germline ends. This CDR3 is built from 13 residues. Germline loops: CDR1 SGHVS, CDR2 FNYEAQ. CDR3 nucleotides: TGTGCCAGCAGCTTAGCCCCAGGCGCTGAGCAGTTCTTC. Translated: CASSLAPGAEQFF.

The rearrangement links TRBV7-6 to TRBJ2-5; 10 nucleotides line up with TRBD2. Germline trimming cut 5 bases from V and 4 bases from J; bases unmatched to any gene: 7. There are 15 residues in the CDR3. Germline CDR1 and CDR2: SGHVS and FNYEAQ. The CDR3 reads CASSPLAGGIETQYF. Written as DNA, the CDR3 is TGTGCCAGCAGCCCATTAGCGGGAGGAATAGAGACCCAGTACTTC. Together with reference TRBV7-6 and TRBJ2-5, the CDR3 gives the full variable domain: GAGVSQSPRYKVTKRGQDVALRCDPISGHVSLYWYRQALGQGPEFLTYFNYEAQQDKSGLPNDRFSAERPEGSISTLTIQRTEQRDSAMYRCASSPLAGGIETQYFGPGTRLLVL.

This clonotype was detected ten times or more. The chain employs TRBV6-6 and TRBJ2-6; D might be TRBD1 (5 bases). Trimming took off 5 bases at V and 0 bases at J, with 14 bases between the two ends. The germline V gene has CDR1 MNHNY and CDR2 SVGAGI (reference sequence). The CDR3 consists of 17 residues. CDR3 in amino acids: CASSPYRSSSGANVLTF. CDR3 coding DNA: TGTGCCAGCAGTCCCTACAGGTCCAGCTCTGGGGCCAACGTCCTGACTTTC.

This rearrangement joins TRBV10-3 to TRBJ1-6; unclear D gene. V lost 3 bases and J lost 9, with 6 bases in between. Looked up from germline, CDR1 is ENHRY and CDR2 is SYGVKD. The CDR3 is made up of 12 amino acids. The CDR3 sequence: CAISDPASPLHF. Here the CDR3 DNA reads TGTGCCATCAGTGACCCAGCTTCACCCCTCCACTTT.

V and J are TRBV24-1 and TRBJ2-7, with D possibly being TRBD1 (6 bases). The germline V gene encodes CDR1 KGHDR and CDR2 SFDVKD. Trimming took 4 bases from V and 4 from J, leaving 10 bases between them. The CDR3 sequence is 13 residues long. As DNA, the CDR3 is TGTGCCACCAGTGACCTAACAGGGTACGAGCAGTACTTC. This translates into CATSDLTGYEQYF.

The chain links TRBV7-9 to TRBJ1-1; TRBD1 is a possible D gene (6 bases). V lost 5 bases and J 1 base, leaving 11 bases between the germline ends. This CDR3 region has 14 residues. Germline CDR1 reads SEHNR; CDR2 reads FQNEAQ (reference sequence). The CDR3 is CASSTQGRNTEAFF. The CDR3 coding sequence is TGTGCCAGCAGCACCCAGGGGAGGAACACTGAAGCTTTCTTT.